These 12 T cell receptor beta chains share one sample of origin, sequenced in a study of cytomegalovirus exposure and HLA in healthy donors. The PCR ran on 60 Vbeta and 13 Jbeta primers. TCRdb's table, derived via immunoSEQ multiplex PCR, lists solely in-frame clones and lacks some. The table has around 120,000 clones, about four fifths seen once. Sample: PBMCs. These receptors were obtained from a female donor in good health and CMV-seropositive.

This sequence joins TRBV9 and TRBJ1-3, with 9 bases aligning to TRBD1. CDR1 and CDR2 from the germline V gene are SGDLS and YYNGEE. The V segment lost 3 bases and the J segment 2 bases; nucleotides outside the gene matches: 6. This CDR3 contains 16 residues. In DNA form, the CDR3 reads TGTGCCAGCAGCGAGGGGGACAGGGCTACTGGAAACACCATATATTTT. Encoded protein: CASSEGDRATGNTIYF.

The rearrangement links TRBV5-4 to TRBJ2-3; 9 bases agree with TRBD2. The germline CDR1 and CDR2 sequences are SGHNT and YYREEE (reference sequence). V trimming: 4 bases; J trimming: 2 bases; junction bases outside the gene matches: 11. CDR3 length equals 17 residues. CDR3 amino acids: CASSLPGAGGLTDTQYF. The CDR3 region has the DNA TGTGCCAGCAGCCTCCCGGGAGCGGGGGGACTCACAGATACGCAGTATTTT.

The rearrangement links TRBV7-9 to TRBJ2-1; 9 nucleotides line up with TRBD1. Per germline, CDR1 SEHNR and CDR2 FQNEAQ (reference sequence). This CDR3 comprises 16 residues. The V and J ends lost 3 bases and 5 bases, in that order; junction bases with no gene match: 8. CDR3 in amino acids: CASSFPPGDRDNEQFF. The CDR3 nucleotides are TGTGCCAGCAGCTTCCCCCCGGGGGACAGGGACAATGAGCAGTTCTTC.

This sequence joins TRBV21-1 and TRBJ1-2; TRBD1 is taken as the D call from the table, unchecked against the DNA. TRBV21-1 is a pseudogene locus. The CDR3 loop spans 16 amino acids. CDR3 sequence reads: CAYTLGWQGDVCGYTF. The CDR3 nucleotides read TGTGCCTACACGCTTGGGTGGCAGGGGGACGTCTGTGGCTACACCTTC.

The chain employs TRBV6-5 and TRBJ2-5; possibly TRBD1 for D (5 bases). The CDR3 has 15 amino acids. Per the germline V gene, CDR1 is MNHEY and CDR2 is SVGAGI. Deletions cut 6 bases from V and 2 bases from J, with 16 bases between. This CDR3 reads CASRTVDFSQETQYF. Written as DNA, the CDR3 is TGTGCCAGCAGGACAGTTGATTTCTCTCAAGAGACCCAGTACTTC.

CDR3 residues: CASSLLASYTGELFF. Here the CDR3 DNA reads TGCGCCAGCAGCCTACTAGCGAGCTACACCGGGGAGCTGTTTTTT. The chain joins TRBV5-1 to TRBJ2-2; 7 positions agree with TRBD2. The germline gives CDR1 SGHRS, CDR2 YFSETQ. V was clipped by 4 bases and J by 3 bases; unmatched bases: 6. The CDR3 runs to 15 residues.

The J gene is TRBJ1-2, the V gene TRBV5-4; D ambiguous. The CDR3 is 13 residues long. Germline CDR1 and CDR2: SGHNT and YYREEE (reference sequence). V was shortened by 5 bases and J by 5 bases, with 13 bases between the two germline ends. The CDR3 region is CASSLRLPYGYTF. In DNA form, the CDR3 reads TGTGCCAGCAGTTTGAGACTGCCATATGGCTACACCTTC. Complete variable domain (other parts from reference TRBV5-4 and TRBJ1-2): ETGVTQSPTHLIKTRGQQVTLRCSSQSGHNTVSWYQQALGQGPQFIFQYYREEENGRGNFPPRFSGLQFPNYSSELNVNALELDDSALYLCASSLRLPYGYTFGSGTRLTVV.

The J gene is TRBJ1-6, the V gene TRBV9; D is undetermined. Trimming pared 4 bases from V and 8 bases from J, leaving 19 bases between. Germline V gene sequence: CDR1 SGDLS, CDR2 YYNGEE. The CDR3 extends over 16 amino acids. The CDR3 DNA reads TGTGCCAGCAGCCCCGGGTCCTCTACGCCCTATTCACCCCTCCACTTT. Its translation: CASSPGSSTPYSPLHF.

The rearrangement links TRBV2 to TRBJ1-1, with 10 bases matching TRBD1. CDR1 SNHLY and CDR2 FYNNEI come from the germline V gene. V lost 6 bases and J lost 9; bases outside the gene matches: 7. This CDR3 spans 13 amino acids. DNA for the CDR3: TGTGCCAGCAGGGGACAGGGGAAAACGAAAGCTTTCTTT. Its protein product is CASRGQGKTKAFF.

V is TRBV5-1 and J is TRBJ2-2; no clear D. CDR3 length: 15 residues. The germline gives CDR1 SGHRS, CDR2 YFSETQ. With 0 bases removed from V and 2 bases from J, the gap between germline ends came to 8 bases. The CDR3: CASSLGLDNTGELFF. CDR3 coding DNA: TGCGCCAGCAGCTTGGGACTGGATAACACCGGGGAGCTGTTTTTT.

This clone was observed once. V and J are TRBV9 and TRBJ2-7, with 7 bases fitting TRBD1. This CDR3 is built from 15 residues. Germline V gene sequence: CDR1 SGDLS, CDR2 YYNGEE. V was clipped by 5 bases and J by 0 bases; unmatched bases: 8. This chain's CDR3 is CASSRYRGCSYEQYF. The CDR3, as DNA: TGTGCCAGCAGTCGATACAGGGGTTGCTCCTACGAGCAGTACTTC. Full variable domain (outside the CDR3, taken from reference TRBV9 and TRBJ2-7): DSGVTQTPKHLITATGQRVTLRCSPRSGDLSVYWYQQSLDQGLQFLIQYYNGEERAKGNILERFSAQQFPDLHSELNLSSLELGDSALYFCASSRYRGCSYEQYFGPGTRLTVT.

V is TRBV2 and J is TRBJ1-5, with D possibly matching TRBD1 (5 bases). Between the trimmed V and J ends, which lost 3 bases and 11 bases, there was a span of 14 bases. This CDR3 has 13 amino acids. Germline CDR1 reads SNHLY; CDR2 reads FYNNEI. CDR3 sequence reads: CASSDNRPGAQHF. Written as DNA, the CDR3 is TGTGCCAGCAGTGACAACAGACCGGGGGCCCAGCATTTT. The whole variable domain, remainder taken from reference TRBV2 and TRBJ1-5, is EPEVTQTPSHQVTQMGQEVILRCVPISNHLYFYWYRQILGQKVEFLVSFYNNEISEKSEIFDDQFSVERPDGSNFTLKIRSTKLEDSAMYFCASSDNRPGAQHFGDGTRLSIL.